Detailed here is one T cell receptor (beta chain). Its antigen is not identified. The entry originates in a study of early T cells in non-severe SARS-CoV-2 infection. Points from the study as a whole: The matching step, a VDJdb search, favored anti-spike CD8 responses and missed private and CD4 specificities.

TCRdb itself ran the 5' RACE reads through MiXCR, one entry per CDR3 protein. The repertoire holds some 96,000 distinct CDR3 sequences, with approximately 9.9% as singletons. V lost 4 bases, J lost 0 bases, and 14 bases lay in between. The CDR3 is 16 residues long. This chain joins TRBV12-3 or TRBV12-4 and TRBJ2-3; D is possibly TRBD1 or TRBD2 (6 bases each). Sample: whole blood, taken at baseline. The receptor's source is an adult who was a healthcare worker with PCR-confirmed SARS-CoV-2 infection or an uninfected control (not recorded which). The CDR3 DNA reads TGTGCCAGCAGTTCCGGAGGGGGAGCGAGCACAGATACGCAGTATTTT. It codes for CASSSGGGASTDTQYF.